Each of the 19 T cell receptor beta chains below was sequenced from the same sample in a study of Graves' ophthalmopathy and Graves' hyperthyroidism. Transcripts of RNA were the source for amplifying TCR beta CDR3 regions. HTBI-primed first-round RT-PCR preceded second-round multiplex PCR. One entry per CDR3 protein, called by TCRdb with MiXCR from the multiplex PCR reads. The table records under 800,000 distinct CDR3 sequences, 20% to 25% of them present only once. Sequencing used peripheral blood. These receptors came from a woman in her late teens or twenties with stable Graves' hyperthyroidism. Some clones in this sample may be carry-over from other donors' samples.

About this clonotype itself: One end of the junction fails to match germline, which may point to a read error. The chain carries TRBV24-1 and TRBJ2-2, with 7 nucleotides matching TRBD1. The CDR3 sequence is 15 residues long. The germline V gene has CDR1 KGHDR and CDR2 SFDVKD. In DNA form, the CDR3 reads TGTGCCACCAGTGATCCGACAGGGTACACCGGGGATCTGTTTTTT. This codes for CATSDPTGYTGDLFF.

This clonotype was detected many times. The gene calls are TRBV7-9 and TRBJ2-7; D unresolved. The CDR3 has 11 residues. The V end lost 1 base, the J end lost 7 bases, and 5 bases lay between the germline ends. Germline CDR1 is SEHNR and CDR2 is FQNEAQ (reference sequence). In DNA form, the CDR3 reads TGTGCCAGCAGCTTAGAACTAGAGCAGTACTTC. It codes for CASSLELEQYF.

This clonotype was counted many times. V and J are TRBV2 and TRBJ2-2; the D gene is possibly TRBD1 (6 bases). The CDR3 extends over 15 amino acids. The germline V and J ends were trimmed by 6 bases and 0 bases, with 11 bases remaining between them. From germline, CDR1 is SNHLY and CDR2 FYNNEI. The CDR3 coding sequence is TGTGCCAGCAGGATGGACAGCTCGAACACCGGGGAGCTGTTTTTT. Protein product: CASRMDSSNTGELFF.

The table lists this clonotype with a few counts. This chain joins TRBV28 and TRBJ1-2; D is perhaps TRBD1 (5 bases). V was shortened by 5 bases and J by 9 bases, with 19 bases between the two germline ends. The V gene's germline CDR1 is MDHEN and CDR2 SYDVKM. The CDR3 runs 14 residues. CDR3 amino acids: CASSNLRDGRRYTF. CDR3 nucleotides: TGTGCCAGCAGTAACCTCCGGGACGGGCGGCGCTACACCTTC.

This clonotype was found many times. V gene TRBV12-3 or TRBV12-4 combines with J gene TRBJ1-5, with D tentatively TRBD1 (6 bases). Trimming stripped 6 bases from V and 3 bases from J, with 9 bases between. The CDR3 runs 13 residues. Here the CDR3 reads CASSDRPNQPQHF. The CDR3, as DNA: TGTGCCAGCAGCGACAGGCCCAATCAGCCCCAGCATTTT.

This clonotype was seen many times. The gene calls are TRBV6-2 or TRBV6-3 and TRBJ1-3; D gene uncertain. Germline V gene lookup returns CDR1 MNHEY and CDR2 SVGEGT. This CDR3 is built from 13 residues. V gave up 2 bases and J gave up 0 bases, with 2 bases separating them. The CDR3 region is CASSYDSGNTIYF. The DNA for the CDR3 is TGTGCCAGCAGTTACGACTCTGGAAACACCATATATTTT.

The rearrangement links TRBV19 to TRBJ1-1; D gene ambiguous. CDR3 length: 15 amino acids. Germline V gene sequence: CDR1 LNHDA, CDR2 SQIVND (reference sequence). Between the trimmed V and J ends, which lost 4 bases and 0 bases, there was a span of 12 bases. In DNA form, the CDR3 reads TGTGCCAGTAGTAACGGAAAGGACGTGAACACTGAAGCTTTCTTT. Amino acids: CASSNGKDVNTEAFF. Full variable domain (outside the CDR3, taken from reference TRBV19 and TRBJ1-1): DGGITQSPKYLFRKEGQNVTLSCEQNLNHDAMYWYRQDPGQGLRLIYYSQIVNDFQKGDIAEGYSVSREKKESFPLTVTSAQKNPTAFYLCASSNGKDVNTEAFFGQGTRLTVV.

The table lists this clonotype with a count of one. A much larger clone lies a single base off, so this may be a read error. No conserved phenylalanine or tryptophan is present at the end of the CDR3, so a read error is the likely explanation. CDR3 sequence reads: CASRKAGGTEAFY. CDR3 DNA sequence: TGTGCCAGCAGAAAAGCAGGGGGCACTGAAGCTTTCTAT. The chain combines TRBV6-1 with TRBJ1-1; the match to TRBD1 covers 7 bases. Germline CDR1 MNHNS, CDR2 SASEGT. The J segment lost 4 bases and the V segment lost 6 bases, leaving 5 bases of the junction unmatched. The CDR3 has 13 residues.

This clonotype was seen many times. Sequence at one end of the junction differs from germline and may be a read error. This sequence joins TRBV2 and TRBJ2-4; D is unresolved. CDR1 is SNHLY, CDR2 FYNNEI, per germline. The CDR3 has 13 residues. CDR3 protein: CASQSEAKNIKYF. DNA for the CDR3: TGTGCCAGCCAAAGCGAAGCCAAAAACATTAAGTACTTC.

The chain joins TRBV13 to TRBJ1-2, with 9 bases fitting TRBD1. The J segment lost 7 bases and the V segment lost 0 bases, leaving 15 bases of the junction unmatched. The CDR3 consists of 18 residues. CDR1 and CDR2 (germline): PRHDT, FYEKMQ (reference sequence). CDR3 nucleotide sequence: TGTGCCAGCAGCTTAGGCAGTAGGACAGGGGTGTTTTTCGCTGGCTACACCTTC. Translation: CASSLGSRTGVFFAGYTF.

At least ten counts were recorded for this clonotype. This rearrangement joins TRBV7-2 to TRBJ1-1, with D perhaps matching TRBD1 (6 bases). The CDR3 extends over 15 amino acids. Trimming pared 5 bases from V and 0 bases from J, leaving 13 bases between. Germline assignment: CDR1 SGHTA and CDR2 FQGNSA. The CDR3 is CASSERQALNTEAFF. In DNA, the CDR3 is TGTGCCAGCAGCGAGCGACAGGCTTTGAACACTGAAGCTTTCTTT.

This chain links TRBV28 with TRBJ2-7, with D uncertain. Trimming cost V 4 bases and J 0 bases, with 10 bases left between them. Germline lookup yields CDR1 MDHEN and CDR2 SYDVKM. This CDR3 has 14 amino acids. The CDR3 DNA reads as TGTGCCAGCAGTTCACATCCGAGCTCCTACGAGCAGTACTTC. Residues: CASSSHPSSYEQYF. Complete variable domain (other parts from reference TRBV28 and TRBJ2-7): DVKVTQSSRYLVKRTGEKVFLECVQDMDHENMFWYRQDPGLGLRLIYFSYDVKMKEKGDIPEGYSVSREKKERFSLILESASTNQTSMYLCASSSHPSSYEQYFGPGTRLTVT.

This clonotype has at least ten counts. This chain connects TRBV5-1 to TRBJ2-7; 11 positions match TRBD1. The CDR3 spans 14 residues. Germline CDR1 is SGHRS and CDR2 is YFSETQ. J lost 3 bases, V lost 4 bases, and 3 bases had no gene match. The DNA for the CDR3 is TGCGCCAGCAGCCCGGGACAGGGGGTCTACGAGCAGTACTTC. Translation: CASSPGQGVYEQYF.

This clonotype was observed a few times. The chain couples TRBV25-1 to TRBJ1-3; 7 bases line up with TRBD1. Looked up from germline, CDR1 is MGHDK and CDR2 is SYGVNS. V lost 6 bases, J lost 4 bases, and 24 bases stayed unmatched. CDR3 length equals 20 residues. The CDR3 region has the DNA TGTGCCAGCAGCGTTAATGGACAGGAAGATATCGTGCCCAACGGAAACACCATATATTTT. Translated, it gives CASSVNGQEDIVPNGNTIYF.

This clonotype was recorded at least ten times. The V and J genes are TRBV12-3 or TRBV12-4 and TRBJ2-7; TRBD1 matches at 7 bases. CDR3 length: 15 amino acids. Trimming at V came to 6 bases and at J to 0 bases, leaving 8 bases not matched to a gene. CDR3 protein: CASSPRQGSSYEQYF. CDR3 bases: TGTGCCAGCAGCCCAAGACAGGGAAGCTCCTACGAGCAGTACTTC.

This clonotype appeared many times. The rearrangement joins TRBV20-1 to TRBJ2-7, with 9 bases lining up with TRBD2. The J segment lost 2 bases and the V segment lost 5 bases, leaving 10 bases of the junction unmatched. The germline CDR1 and CDR2 sequences are DFQATT and SNEGSKA (reference sequence). The CDR3 has 15 residues. CDR3 coding DNA: TGCAGTGCTCTACAAATGGTAGCGGGGGCCTACGAGCAGTACTTC. Translation: CSALQMVAGAYEQYF.

This clonotype was seen ten or more times. J is TRBJ1-2 and V is TRBV29-1; D not resolved. Germline V gene data show CDR1 as SQVTM and CDR2 as ANQGSEA. With 3 bases removed from V and 1 base from J, the gap between germline ends came to 6 bases. The CDR3 is made up of 12 amino acids. The chain's CDR3 is CSVEGNNYGYTF. In DNA form, the CDR3 reads TGCAGCGTTGAGGGAAATAACTATGGCTACACCTTC.

This clonotype occurred a few times. The chain employs TRBV5-6 and TRBJ2-2; D remains unclear. This CDR3 is built from 16 residues. CDR1 is SGHDT and CDR2 is YYEEEE in the germline V gene. V was pared by 0 bases and J by 5 bases, with 14 bases between. The CDR3 nucleotides are TGTGCCAGCAGCTTGGCCACGCCAGCTTTAACCGGGGAGCTGTTTTTT. It codes for CASSLATPALTGELFF.

On this clonotype: A read error is likely, as this CDR3 ends without the conserved phenylalanine or tryptophan. The J gene is TRBJ1-3, the V gene TRBV20-1; 7 positions agree with TRBD1. Trimming removed 6 bases from V and 0 bases from J; junction bases left unmatched: 8. CDR1 is DFQATT, CDR2 SNEGSKA, per germline (reference sequence). The length of the CDR3 is 15 residues. The CDR3 region is CSAPGQAGSGNTIYV. CDR3 nucleotides: TGCAGTGCCCCTGGACAGGCCGGCTCTGGAAACACCATATATGTT.